One sample yielded the 26 T cell receptor beta chains listed below, sequenced in a study of PD-1 blockade in classical Hodgkin lymphoma. Profiling relied on immunoSEQ multiplex PCR, and the TCRdb table lists in-frame clones only, not all of them. The profile shows about 38,000 clones, 77% of them singletons. Described time point: cycle 4 day 1 (C4D1), after 6 weeks of nivolumab. Brentuximab vedotin exposure varied, and every patient relapsed after autologous stem cell transplantation. The source material was peripheral blood mononuclear cells (PBMCs), sampled before the fourth cycle of nivolumab. The receptors originated from a human donor with classical Hodgkin lymphoma.

This chain connects TRBV11-2 to TRBJ2-5; D remains ambiguous. Trimming took 5 bases from V and 4 from J, leaving 5 bases between them. This CDR3 comprises 11 residues. Germline V gene sequence: CDR1 SGHAT, CDR2 FQNNGV. The CDR3 is CASSKGETQYF. The DNA of the CDR3 is TGTGCCAGCAGCAAAGGAGAGACCCAGTACTTC. Using reference TRBV11-2 and TRBJ2-5 for the parts outside the CDR3, the full variable domain is EAGVAQSPRYKIIEKRQSVAFWCNPISGHATLYWYQQILGQGPKLLIQFQNNGVVDDSQLPKDRFSAERLKGVDSTLKIQPAKLEDSAVYLCASSKGETQYFGPGTRLLVL.

This clone was observed a single time. V and J are TRBV14 and TRBJ1-1; TRBD1 matches 11 bases. The V segment lost 3 bases and the J segment 4 bases; nucleotides outside the gene matches: 1. Germline-derived CDR1 and CDR2 are SGHDN and FVKESK. CDR3 length: 14 amino acids. The DNA of the CDR3 is TGTGCCAGCAGCCAGGACAGGGGGCTCACTGAAGCTTTCTTT. Protein product: CASSQDRGLTEAFF.

The chain links TRBV2 to TRBJ1-6, with TRBD1 as a possible D gene (6 bases). This CDR3 spans 15 amino acids. Germline lookup yields CDR1 SNHLY and CDR2 FYNNEI. Trimming took 8 bases from V and 0 from J, leaving 11 bases between them. CDR3 region: CASHRESSYNSPLHF. The CDR3 bases are TGTGCCAGCCACAGGGAAAGCTCCTATAATTCACCCCTCCACTTT.

J is TRBJ2-7 and V is TRBV18; 7 bases agree with TRBD1. The CDR3 runs to 16 residues. V was pared by 3 bases and J by 4 bases, with 12 bases of the junction left unmatched. Germline V gives CDR1 KGHSH, CDR2 LQKENI. CDR3 nucleotides: TGTGCCAGCTCACCCCTAGATGCACAGGGGACATACGAGCAGTACTTC. Protein sequence: CASSPLDAQGTYEQYF.

The CDR3 spells CASSQSRGLQETQYF. The CDR3 DNA reads as TGTGCCAGCAGCCAGTCGCGGGGGCTCCAAGAGACCCAGTACTTC. J is TRBJ2-5 and V is TRBV4-2; TRBD2 might be the D (7 bases). V was shortened by 3 bases and J by 1 base, with 12 bases between the two germline ends. Germline CDR1 reads LGHNA; CDR2 reads YNFKEQ. The CDR3 sequence is 15 residues long.

CDR3 nucleotides: TGTGCCAGCAGCTACGGACAGGGCAATCAGCCCCAGCATTTT. It is translated as CASSYGQGNQPQHF. The rearrangement joins TRBV11-2 to TRBJ1-5; 7 bases fit TRBD1. In germline, CDR1 is SGHAT, CDR2 FQNNGV. Trimming cost V 4 bases and J 2 bases; bases outside gene matches: 2. The CDR3 is 14 residues long.

This clone turned up a few times. The same CDR3 is also encoded by other DNA sequences in this sample. The chain couples TRBV7-2 to TRBJ2-1; TRBD2 matches at 9 bases. Trimming cost V 1 base and J 0 bases; bases outside gene matches: 7. The CDR3 length is 18 residues. Germline values: CDR1 SGHTA, CDR2 FQGNSA. CDR3 region: CASSLVAGGLGSYNEQFF. The DNA for the CDR3 is TGTGCCAGCAGCTTAGTTGCGGGGGGGCTGGGCTCCTACAATGAGCAGTTCTTC.

The chain links TRBV7-2 to TRBJ2-7; 8 nucleotides line up with TRBD1. The CDR3 loop spans 14 amino acids. V dropped 4 bases and J dropped 5; count of bases not matched to a gene: 7. Germline-derived CDR1 and CDR2 are SGHTA and FQGNSA. CDR3 nucleotides: TGTGCCAGCAGCTCGCCATTGGACAGGGACGAGCAGTACTTC. Translated, it gives CASSSPLDRDEQYF.

The rearrangement links TRBV5-1 to TRBJ2-3; D possibly corresponds to TRBD2 (6 bases). Germline V gene data show CDR1 as SGHRS and CDR2 as YFSETQ. The V and J ends lost 3 bases and 1 base respectively, with 21 bases between them. The CDR3 extends over 18 amino acids. The CDR3 nucleotides read TGCGCCAGCAGCTGGCGGGGAGGATTAGGTGGGGGCACAGATACGCAGTATTTT. Encoded protein: CASSWRGGLGGGTDTQYF.

Here the CDR3 DNA reads TGTGCCAGTAGTATTGCGAACTATGGCTACACCTTC. Amino acid sequence: CASSIANYGYTF. This sequence joins TRBV19 and TRBJ1-2; D is uncertain. From germline, CDR1 is LNHDA and CDR2 SQIVND (reference sequence). Trimming left V 3 bases short and J 2 bases short, with 4 bases between. CDR3 length: 12 amino acids.

V and J are TRBV28 and TRBJ2-5; a weak D match, TRBD2 (6 bases). The CDR3 totals 13 residues. The V end lost 10 bases, the J end lost 7 bases, and 19 bases lay between the germline ends. Germline assignment: CDR1 MDHEN and CDR2 SYDVKM. CDR3 residues: CATSGLTGWTQYF. The CDR3 nucleotides are TGTGCCACTTCGGGACTCACTGGCTGGACCCAGTACTTC.

The chain recombines TRBV7-6 with TRBJ2-3; D possibly corresponds to TRBD2 (5 bases). The CDR3 covers 15 residues. Germline-derived CDR1 and CDR2 are SGHVS and FNYEAQ. The V end was cut by 2 bases, the J end by 0 bases, with 9 bases between. The CDR3 here is CASSLYRGSTDTQYF. Written as DNA, the CDR3 is TGTGCCAGCAGCTTATACCGGGGTAGCACAGATACGCAGTATTTT.

A single count supports this clone. The rearrangement joins TRBV27 to TRBJ2-1; 9 bases map to TRBD2. The CDR3 spans 15 residues. The trim removed 5 bases at V and 0 bases at J, leaving 2 bases unmatched. The germline CDR1 and CDR2 sequences are MNHEY and SMNVEV (reference sequence). The CDR3 region is CASSLAGSSYNEQFF. DNA for the CDR3: TGTGCCAGCAGTCTAGCGGGGAGCTCCTACAATGAGCAGTTCTTC.

This chain joins TRBV4-2 and TRBJ1-5, with a tentative D call TRBD1 (5 bases). Germline-derived CDR1 and CDR2 are LGHNA and YNFKEQ. The CDR3 covers 15 residues. V lost 0 bases and J 8 bases, leaving 14 bases between the germline ends. The chain's CDR3 is CASSQEGRGGEPQHF. CDR3 nucleotide sequence: TGTGCCAGCAGCCAAGAGGGCCGGGGGGGAGAGCCCCAGCATTTT.

The rearrangement links TRBV7-9 to TRBJ2-7, with 11 bases matching TRBD1. This CDR3 has 15 amino acids. The V gene's germline CDR1 is SEHNR and CDR2 FQNEAQ (reference sequence). The ends lost 4 bases at V and 5 bases at J; junction bases unmatched: 7. The chain's CDR3 is CASSSWTGGANEQYF. In nucleotides, the CDR3 is TGTGCCAGCAGCTCGTGGACAGGGGGCGCGAACGAGCAGTACTTC.

V usage is TRBV5-6 and J usage is TRBJ2-3; D gene ambiguous. V lost 2 bases, J lost 4 bases, and 11 bases lay in between. The germline CDR1 and CDR2 sequences are SGHDT and YYEEEE. CDR3 size: 14 residues. As DNA, the CDR3 is TGTGCCAGCAGCTTAGATGGGTTTTCAGATACGCAGTATTTT. Translating it yields CASSLDGFSDTQYF. The full variable domain, rest sourced from reference TRBV5-6 and TRBJ2-3, is DAGVTQSPTHLIKTRGQQVTLRCSPKSGHDTVSWYQQALGQGPQFIFQYYEEEERQRGNFPDRFSGHQFPNYSSELNVNALLLGDSALYLCASSLDGFSDTQYFGPGTRLTVL.

The J gene is TRBJ2-2, the V gene TRBV6-5; D is undetermined. The CDR3 is 14 residues long. With 4 bases removed from V and 5 bases from J, the gap between germline ends came to 11 bases. Germline V gene sequence: CDR1 MNHEY, CDR2 SVGAGI. The CDR3 protein is CASSWVIGTGELFF. CDR3 DNA: TGTGCCAGCAGTTGGGTGATAGGTACCGGGGAGCTGTTTTTT.

This rearrangement joins TRBV11-2 to TRBJ2-5, with a tentative D call TRBD2 (5 bases). V dropped 5 bases and J dropped 5 bases, with 12 bases sitting between them. Germline lookup yields CDR1 SGHAT and CDR2 FQNNGV. The CDR3 totals 13 residues. The CDR3 DNA follows: TGTGCCAGCAGCCGAAGGCGGGTTGAGACCCAGTACTTC. It is translated as CASSRRRVETQYF.

The V and J genes are TRBV11-2 and TRBJ2-1; tentatively, D is TRBD1 or TRBD2 (6 bases each). CDR3 length: 16 residues. V dropped 5 bases and J dropped 4 bases, with 18 bases sitting between them. Germline lookup yields CDR1 SGHAT and CDR2 FQNNGV. The CDR3 spells CASSVRGLGRYNEQFF. The CDR3 coding sequence is TGTGCCAGCAGCGTCCGGGGGCTAGGGAGGTACAATGAGCAGTTCTTC.

This clone is medium-sized. The V gene is TRBV6-5, the J gene TRBJ1-2, with D unresolved. The germline CDR1 and CDR2 sequences are MNHEY and SVGAGI. CDR3 length equals 14 residues. Deletions cut 0 bases from V and 4 bases from J, with 9 bases between. The CDR3 nucleotides read TGTGCCAGCAGTTACTCGAGTGGGGTCTATGGCTACACCTTC. Protein sequence: CASSYSSGVYGYTF.

This clone came up many times. The chain joins TRBV6-5 to TRBJ2-7; TRBD2 agrees at 7 bases. The germline V gene encodes CDR1 MNHEY and CDR2 SVGAGI. The CDR3 is made up of 13 amino acids. The V and J ends lost 2 bases and 2 bases, in that order; junction bases with no gene match: 0. DNA for the CDR3: TGTGCCAGCAGTTACGGGACTACCTACGAGCAGTACTTC. This sequence encodes CASSYGTTYEQYF.

V and J are TRBV7-9 and TRBJ2-3; 7 bases are shared with TRBD1. The junction had 7 bases not matched to a gene; V was cut back by 9 bases and J by 1 base. The CDR3 contains 14 residues. The germline gives CDR1 SEHNR, CDR2 FQNEAQ (reference sequence). CDR3 amino acids: CASRQGSRTDTQYF. CDR3 DNA sequence: TGTGCCAGTAGACAGGGTTCTCGCACAGATACGCAGTATTTT.

V gene TRBV5-5 combines with J gene TRBJ2-2, with 8 bases lining up with TRBD1. Germline V gene data show CDR1 as SGHKS and CDR2 as YYEKEE (reference sequence). The J segment lost 4 bases and the V segment lost 6 bases, leaving 8 bases of the junction unmatched. The CDR3 length is 15 residues. The CDR3 coding sequence is TGTGCCAGCACCTCGGACAGGGATGGCACCGGGGAGCTGTTTTTT. Translation gives CASTSDRDGTGELFF.

J is TRBJ1-1 and V is TRBV6-5; D call uncertain. V lost 2 bases, J lost 1 base, and 5 bases lay in between. Germline CDR1 is MNHEY and CDR2 is SVGAGI. This CDR3 is built from 13 residues. This chain's CDR3 is CASSYRPNTEAFF. As DNA, the CDR3 is TGTGCCAGCAGTTACCGCCCGAACACTGAAGCTTTCTTT.

The genes are TRBV19 and TRBJ1-2; unclear D gene. Germline assignment: CDR1 LNHDA and CDR2 SQIVND (reference sequence). Trimming took 5 bases from V and 6 from J, leaving 16 bases between them. CDR3 length: 14 amino acids. The CDR3: CASSGTRLGNGYTF. CDR3 in DNA: TGTGCCAGTAGTGGAACCCGACTTGGTAATGGCTACACCTTC.

This clone showed up just a few times. The V and J genes are TRBV13 and TRBJ1-1; 9 nucleotides line up with TRBD1. The CDR3 has 15 residues. Unmatched junction bases numbered 5, after V lost 5 bases and J lost 1 base. Germline lookup yields CDR1 PRHDT and CDR2 FYEKMQ (reference sequence). The CDR3: CASSPDRGQNTEAFF. In DNA form, the CDR3 reads TGTGCCAGCAGCCCGGACAGGGGCCAGAACACTGAAGCTTTCTTT.